A single sample gave rise to the 21 T cell receptor beta chains below, sequenced in a study of chemoradiotherapy in HPV16-positive cancers. Sequencing was performed with immunoSEQ multiplex PCR; in TCRdb, only in-frame clones are kept and a portion is missing. The sample carries about 2,000 clones, approximately 81% recorded once. The sample consisted of tumor tissue, taken from a patient who underwent chemoradiotherapy. These receptor sequences come from a human donor with HPV-associated anogenital cancer.

The chain combines TRBV6-6 with TRBJ2-1; 7 bases map to TRBD2. CDR1 is MNHNY, CDR2 SVGAGI, per germline (reference sequence). Trimming removed 6 bases from V and 3 bases from J; junction bases left unmatched: 8. CDR3 length equals 15 residues. The CDR3 nucleotides read TGTGCCAGCAGCCGATTATGGGGGGGCTACAATGAGCAGTTCTTC. Residues: CASSRLWGGYNEQFF.

This chain joins TRBV5-8 and TRBJ2-5; 11 bases agree with TRBD2. Germline values: CDR1 SGHTS, CDR2 YDEGEE. The junction had 6 bases not matched to a gene; V was cut back by 0 bases and J by 5 bases. This CDR3 contains 16 residues. CDR3 region: CASSLGLAGGGETQYF. DNA for the CDR3: TGTGCCAGCAGCTTGGGTCTAGCGGGAGGAGGGGAGACCCAGTACTTC.

The chain uses TRBV7-9 and TRBJ2-7; TRBD2 matches 10 bases. The J segment lost 2 bases and the V segment lost 2 bases, leaving 0 bases of the junction unmatched. Germline V gives CDR1 SEHNR, CDR2 FQNEAQ (reference sequence). This CDR3 has 14 amino acids. For the CDR3, the DNA is TGTGCCAGCAGCTTACTAGCGGGAGCCTACGAGCAGTACTTC. This codes for CASSLLAGAYEQYF.

The chain recombines TRBV5-1 with TRBJ1-3; D remains ambiguous. This CDR3 is built from 13 residues. Deletions cut 3 bases from V and 0 bases from J, with 4 bases between. The germline V gene encodes CDR1 SGHRS and CDR2 YFSETQ. This CDR3 is CASSWSSGNTIYF. The CDR3 DNA reads as TGCGCCAGCAGCTGGAGCTCTGGAAACACCATATATTTT.

V is TRBV19 and J is TRBJ1-2, with no clear D. Germline values: CDR1 LNHDA, CDR2 SQIVND (reference sequence). This CDR3 is built from 13 residues. V lost 4 bases, J lost 8 bases, and 14 bases lay in between. In DNA, the CDR3 is TGTGCCAGTAGTACCTCTACAGAAACCGGCTACACCTTC. Translating gives CASSTSTETGYTF.

This chain connects TRBV7-9 to TRBJ2-2; 10 bases agree with TRBD2. Germline V gene lookup returns CDR1 SEHNR and CDR2 FQNEAQ (reference sequence). The CDR3 spans 18 residues. V shed 2 bases and J 4 bases; nucleotides not matched to a gene: 10. In nucleotides, the CDR3 is TGTGCCAGCAGCTTAATCCCTAGCGGGGGCTACTTCACCGGGGAGCTGTTTTTT. Its translation is CASSLIPSGGYFTGELFF.

The DNA of the CDR3 is TGTGCCAGCAGTGGACAGGCACAGGTCAAAAACATTCAGTACTTC. Translation: CASSGQAQVKNIQYF. The chain carries TRBV2 and TRBJ2-4; D possibly corresponds to TRBD1 (6 bases). The germline CDR1 and CDR2 sequences are SNHLY and FYNNEI. V lost 4 bases to trimming and J lost 3 bases, with 13 bases between them. This CDR3 contains 15 residues.

The chain combines TRBV7-9 with TRBJ2-7; D might be TRBD2 (6 bases). Per germline, CDR1 SEHNR and CDR2 FQNEAQ (reference sequence). The CDR3 consists of 14 residues. The ends were cut back, 5 bases at V and 1 base at J, with 12 bases in the middle. In DNA, the CDR3 is TGTGCCAGCAGCCCTAGCGCTAAATCCTACGAGCAGTACTTC. Translation gives CASSPSAKSYEQYF.

This sequence joins TRBV7-3 and TRBJ2-7; D gene unclear. CDR1 is SGHTA, CDR2 FQGTGA, per germline. This CDR3 is 14 amino acids long. The V end lost 1 base, the J end lost 5 bases, and 12 bases lay between the germline ends. The CDR3 loop reads CASSLNFQTNEQYF. In DNA, the CDR3 is TGTGCCAGCAGCTTAAATTTCCAGACCAACGAGCAGTACTTC.

This chain links TRBV27 with TRBJ1-1; TRBD1 matches 9 bases. The CDR3 length is 13 residues. CDR1 MNHEY and CDR2 SMNVEV come from the germline V gene (reference sequence). V shed 5 bases and J 12 bases; nucleotides not matched to a gene: 10. In nucleotides, the CDR3 is TGTGCCAGCAGTGGATACAGGGGGCGGATAACTTTCTTT. This codes for CASSGYRGRITFF.

The genes are TRBV27 and TRBJ2-7; 12 bases line up with TRBD2. The CDR3 sequence is 14 residues long. CDR1 is MNHEY and CDR2 is SMNVEV in the germline V gene (reference sequence). Trimming removed 6 bases from V and 3 bases from J; junction bases left unmatched: 3. CDR3 DNA: TGTGCCAGCAGCGGACTAGCGGGAAACTACGAGCAGTACTTC. As protein: CASSGLAGNYEQYF.

The genes are TRBV21-1 and TRBJ2-3; TRBD1, the table's D call, was not compared with the DNA. TRBV21-1 is noted as a pseudogene. The CDR3 contains 11 residues. The DNA for the CDR3 is TGTGCCAGCAGGCAGGGTGGTACGCAGTATTTT. Translated: CASRQGGTQYF.

V and J are TRBV9 and TRBJ2-7, with D tentatively TRBD2 (8 bases). The germline V gene has CDR1 SGDLS and CDR2 YYNGEE. The V end lost 3 bases, the J end lost 3 bases, and 16 bases lay between the germline ends. There are 15 residues in the CDR3. The CDR3 sequence is CASSAGGTDLYEQYF. CDR3 bases: TGTGCCAGCAGCGCGGGGGGGACAGACCTCTACGAGCAGTACTTC.

The gene calls are TRBV5-5 and TRBJ2-2, with 8 nucleotides matching TRBD1. Germline V gene sequence: CDR1 SGHKS, CDR2 YYEKEE (reference sequence). This CDR3 comprises 16 residues. Trimming cost V 4 bases and J 2 bases; bases outside gene matches: 7. The CDR3 coding sequence is TGTGCCAGCAGCGACGGACAGGGAGCTAACACCGGGGAGCTGTTTTTT. This encodes CASSDGQGANTGELFF.

The chain carries TRBV28 and TRBJ2-7, with a tentative D call TRBD2 (6 bases). Germline CDR1 MDHEN, CDR2 SYDVKM. The CDR3 totals 14 residues. Between the trimmed V and J ends, which lost 6 bases and 10 bases, there was a span of 22 bases. CDR3 DNA: TGTGCCAGCAGCCAAAGCCCCCGGCAGGGAGGCCAGTACTTC. As protein: CASSQSPRQGGQYF.

This clone came up once. This chain links TRBV2 with TRBJ2-1; 11 bases align to TRBD2. Germline CDR1 and CDR2: SNHLY and FYNNEI. The CDR3 covers 14 residues. J was trimmed by 9 bases and V by 8 bases; bases with no gene match: 9. The CDR3, as DNA: TGTGCCAGCGGTCTCCTAGCGGGAGGTGGTGAGCAGTTCTTC. Translated: CASGLLAGGGEQFF.

The CDR3 DNA reads TGTGCCAGCACCTTAGATAGACTCCACCAAGAGACCCAGTACTTC. The encoded protein is CASTLDRLHQETQYF. This chain links TRBV5-4 with TRBJ2-5; D unresolved. V lost 6 bases, J lost 0 bases, and 15 bases lay in between. The CDR3 totals 15 residues. The germline V gene has CDR1 SGHNT and CDR2 YYREEE (reference sequence).

The CDR3 DNA reads as TGTGCCAGCAGCCTACGACCGACTGAAGCTTTCTTT. Protein: CASSLRPTEAFF. The chain combines TRBV5-8 with TRBJ1-1; D ambiguous. The V and J ends lost 4 bases and 5 bases respectively, with 9 bases between them. Germline lookup yields CDR1 SGHTS and CDR2 YDEGEE. The CDR3 consists of 12 residues.

The J gene is TRBJ1-4, the V gene TRBV18, with D perhaps matching TRBD1 (5 bases). The V end lost 6 bases, the J end lost 5 bases, and 10 bases lay between the germline ends. The CDR3 covers 13 residues. Per the germline V gene, CDR1 is KGHSH and CDR2 is LQKENI. CDR3 residues: CASSGAENEKLFF. The CDR3 DNA reads as TGTGCCAGCTCTGGGGCCGAAAATGAAAAACTGTTTTTT.

Relative to its sample, this clone is large. J is TRBJ2-7 and V is TRBV5-4; no clear D gene. This CDR3 has 13 residues. Per germline, CDR1 SGHNT and CDR2 YYREEE (reference sequence). Trimming removed 0 bases from V and 2 bases from J, with 6 bases in between. The CDR3 DNA is TGTGCCAGCAGCTTGGGGGAACCCTACGAGCAGTACTTC. It specifies CASSLGEPYEQYF.

J is TRBJ2-1 and V is TRBV6-6; 8 bases map to TRBD2. The trim removed 8 bases at V and 10 bases at J, leaving 4 bases unmatched. The germline V gene encodes CDR1 MNHNY and CDR2 SVGAGI (reference sequence). The CDR3 is 11 residues long. The CDR3 is CASRGGQEQFF. The CDR3 DNA follows: TGTGCCAGCCGCGGGGGGCAGGAGCAGTTCTTC.